Listed below are T cell receptor beta chains from one sample, sequenced in a study of cytomegalovirus exposure and HLA in healthy donors. Here immunoSEQ multiplex PCR was the method, and the copy in TCRdb shows in-frame clones only, minus some. The repertoire holds 150,000 to 200,000 clones, with about 78% as singletons. The sample taken for sequencing was PBMCs. These receptors all stem from a man aged 55 to 70 in good health and CMV-seronegative. CDR3s include the opening cysteine and the closing phenylalanine or tryptophan. D genes are given only for firm matches. Clone sizes are given selectively: once, few, many, or a class where the clone is expanded.

j_gene | d_gene | v_gene | abundance | CDR3aa | CDR3nt
TRBJ1-2 | NA | TRBV9 | NA | CASSLQASNYGYTF | TGTGCCAGCAGCCTCCAGGCATCTAACTATGGCTACACCTTC
TRBJ1-2 | TRBD1 | TRBV11-2 | NA | CASREGQGLVYGYTF | TGTGCCAGCAGAGAGGGACAGGGGTTAGTCTATGGCTACACCTTC
TRBJ2-7 | TRBD2 | TRBV5-1 | NA | CASSPRGLAGGAAGEQYF | TGCGCCAGCAGCCCGCGGGGACTAGCGGGAGGCGCGGCCGGCGAGCAGTACTTC
TRBJ1-2 | NA | TRBV5-4 | NA | CASSLGGGQSFGYTF | TGTGCCAGCAGCTTGGGGGGGGGACAAAGCTTCGGCTACACCTTC
TRBJ2-2 | NA | TRBV19 | once | CASSLGPSTGELFF | TGTGCCAGTAGTTTAGGGCCGTCCACCGGGGAGCTGTTTTTT
TRBJ2-5 | NA | TRBV7-9 | NA | CASSVDGVAETQYF | TGTGCCAGCAGCGTCGACGGGGTGGCAGAGACCCAGTACTTC
TRBJ2-7 | NA | TRBV28 | NA | CASSLGTTSEQYF | TGTGCCAGCAGTTTAGGGACAACCTCCGAGCAGTACTTC
TRBJ2-4 | NA | TRBV18 | NA | CASQDAKGDGNIQYF | TGTGCCTCGCAAGACGCCAAAGGGGATGGGAACATTCAGTACTTC
TRBJ1-5 | NA | TRBV7-9 | NA | CASSRGGTANQPQHF | TGTGCCAGCAGTCGGGGGGGGACGGCCAATCAGCCCCAGCATTTT
TRBJ1-6 | TRBD1 | TRBV6-5 | NA | CASSYGTGGDWALHF | TGTGCCAGCAGTTACGGGACAGGGGGTGATTGGGCCCTCCACTTT
TRBJ2-3 | NA | TRBV11-2 | NA | CASSLDRIRTDTQYF | TGTGCCAGCAGCTTAGACAGGATACGCACAGATACGCAGTATTTT
TRBJ2-2 | TRBD2 | TRBV27 | NA | CASSGLAGAYTGELFF | TGTGCCAGCAGTGGTTTAGCGGGAGCCTACACCGGGGAGCTGTTTTTT
TRBJ2-4 | TRBD1 | TRBV18 | once | CASSLTMTGGVLDIQYF | TGTGCCAGCTCACTCACTATGACAGGGGGCGTATTGGACATTCAGTACTTC
TRBJ2-7 | TRBD1 | TRBV10-3 | NA | CAIRDREEQYF | TGTGCCATCAGAGACAGGGAAGAGCAGTACTTC
TRBJ2-3 | TRBD1 | TRBV4-2 | NA | CASSQADTGADTQYF | TGTGCCAGCAGCCAAGCGGACACAGGGGCAGATACGCAGTATTTT
TRBJ2-1 | NA | TRBV7-2 | NA | CASSLRTNNEQFF | TGTGCCAGCAGCTTACGGACTAACAATGAGCAGTTCTTC
TRBJ2-7 | TRBD2 | TRBV9 | NA | CASSVTSGMNEQYF | TGTGCCAGCAGCGTTACTAGCGGGATGAACGAGCAGTACTTC
TRBJ2-1 | TRBD2 | TRBV25-1 | NA | CASSDDSLAGVNEQFF | TGTGCCAGCAGTGATGACTCACTAGCGGGAGTCAATGAGCAGTTCTTC
TRBJ2-1 | TRBD1 | TRBV11-2 | NA | CASSLDLTGARNEQFF | TGTGCCAGCAGCTTAGATTTAACAGGGGCTCGCAATGAGCAGTTCTTC
TRBJ1-2 | TRBD1 | TRBV7-3 | NA | CASSLSQGVGYTF | TGTGCCAGCAGCTTAAGTCAGGGGGTTGGCTACACCTTC
TRBJ1-4 | TRBD1 | TRBV6-5 | NA | CASSYSRTGNEKLFF | TGTGCCAGCAGTTACTCAAGGACAGGGAATGAAAAACTGTTTTTT
TRBJ2-7 | TRBD1 | TRBV5-1 | NA | CASSARTGGGNEQYF | TGCGCCAGCAGCGCTAGGACAGGGGGTGGGAACGAGCAGTACTTC
TRBJ1-5 | NA | TRBV28 | NA | CASSFYNQPQHF | TGTGCCAGCAGTTTCTACAATCAGCCCCAGCATTTT
TRBJ1-1 | NA | TRBV2 | NA | CASITQGNTEAFF | TGTGCCAGCATAACCCAGGGGAACACTGAAGCTTTCTTT
TRBJ2-5 | NA | TRBV9 | NA | CASSVGGETQYF | TGTGCCAGCAGCGTCGGAGGAGAGACCCAGTACTTC
TRBJ2-2 | TRBD2 | TRBV4-3 | NA | CASSPRRERTGELFF | TGCGCCAGCAGCCCTAGGCGGGAGAGGACCGGGGAGCTGTTTTTT
TRBJ2-4 | TRBD1 | TRBV6-4 | once | CASQIRQGYGIQYF | TGTGCCAGCCAAATTCGACAGGGATACGGCATTCAGTACTTC
TRBJ2-2 | NA | TRBV28 | NA | CASRLGTGELFF | TGTGCCAGCCGTCTAGGCACCGGGGAGCTGTTTTTT
TRBJ2-3 | NA | TRBV6-6 | NA | CASSYSGLGLTDTQYF | TGTGCCAGCAGTTACTCAGGGTTGGGGCTCACAGATACGCAGTATTTT
TRBJ1-3 | TRBD1 | TRBV28 | NA | CASRGQGISGNTIYF | TGTGCCAGCAGGGGACAGGGGATCTCTGGAAACACCATATATTTT
TRBJ2-5 | TRBD1 | TRBV2 | NA | CASSGQGGETQYF | TGTGCCAGCTCAGGACAGGGAGGAGAGACCCAGTACTTC
TRBJ1-1 | TRBD1 | TRBV6-5 | few | CASSYGNRGDTEAFF | TGTGCCAGCAGTTATGGGAACAGGGGAGATACTGAAGCTTTCTTT
TRBJ2-1 | NA | TRBV10-1 | NA | CASSGSPEDEQFF | TGCGCCAGCAGTGGAAGCCCTGAGGATGAGCAGTTCTTC
TRBJ2-1 | TRBD2 | TRBV4-2 | few | CASSPRAGGYNEQFF | TGTGCCAGCAGCCCTAGGGCGGGGGGATACAATGAGCAGTTCTTC
TRBJ1-5 | NA | TRBV19 | NA | CASGGLPSNQPQHF | TGTGCCAGTGGGGGACTACCGAGCAATCAGCCCCAGCATTTT
TRBJ2-6 | NA | TRBV30 | NA | CASEDGLGGANVLTF | TGTGCCTCGGAGGATGGGCTTGGTGGGGCCAACGTCCTGACTTTC
TRBJ1-2 | TRBD1 | TRBV2 | NA | CASSERQGVNYGYTF | TGTGCCAGCAGTGAGCGACAGGGGGTTAACTATGGCTACACCTTC
TRBJ2-5 | NA | TRBV2 | NA | CASRYTGSQETQYF | TGTGCCAGCAGATACACAGGTTCACAAGAGACCCAGTACTTC
TRBJ2-2 | NA | TRBV15 | few | CATSRGGGRTGELFF | TGTGCCACCAGCAGAGGAGGGGGACGTACCGGGGAGCTGTTTTTT
TRBJ2-2 | NA | TRBV6-1 | NA | CASIGSANTGELFF | TGTGCCAGCATCGGGAGTGCGAACACCGGGGAGCTGTTTTTT
TRBJ2-1 | NA | TRBV2 | NA | CASSYMADEQFF | TGTGCCAGCAGCTACATGGCGGATGAGCAGTTCTTC
TRBJ2-1 | TRBD2 | TRBV7-3 | NA | CASSPSPHLAGGLAYNEQFF | TGTGCCAGCAGCCCGAGTCCCCACTTAGCGGGAGGTTTAGCCTACAATGAGCAGTTCTTC
TRBJ2-5 | NA | TRBV7-7 | once | CAISDTAQYF | TGTGCCATCTCCGACACGGCCCAGTACTTC
TRBJ2-7 | TRBD1 | TRBV30 | NA | CAWGRGTGGSNEQYF | TGTGCCTGGGGAAGGGGGACAGGGGGCTCCAACGAGCAGTACTTC
TRBJ1-1 | TRBD1 | TRBV29-1 | NA | CSVDPDRGAFF | TGCAGCGTTGACCCAGACAGGGGAGCTTTCTTT
TRBJ2-7 | NA | TRBV29-1 | NA | CSVWATPYEQYF | TGCAGCGTTTGGGCCACCCCCTACGAGCAGTACTTC
TRBJ2-5 | NA | TRBV7-8 | NA | CASSSRTSRPETQYF | TGTGCCAGCAGCTCAAGGACTTCCCGTCCGGAGACCCAGTACTTC
TRBJ1-5 | TRBD1 | TRBV19 | NA | CASRGQGAGNQPQHF | TGTGCCAGTAGGGGACAGGGGGCAGGCAATCAGCCCCAGCATTTT
TRBJ2-7 | NA | TRBV5-8 | NA | CASSLDRSYEQYF | TGTGCCAGCAGCTTGGACAGGTCCTACGAGCAGTACTTC
TRBJ1-5 | NA | TRBV10-2 | NA | CASSAQGPGQPQHF | TGCGCCAGCAGTGCACAGGGCCCAGGGCAGCCCCAGCATTTT
TRBJ2-1 | TRBD2 | TRBV7-2 | NA | CASSLAELAGGPPFF | TGTGCCAGCAGCTTAGCGGAGCTAGCGGGAGGTCCCCCGTTCTTC
TRBJ2-7 | TRBD2 | TRBV7-9 | few | CASSLSETSHHEQYF | TGTGCCAGCAGCTTATCAGAGACTAGCCACCACGAGCAGTACTTC
TRBJ2-7 | NA | TRBV7-2 | NA | CASSTTYEQYF | TGTGCCAGCAGCACTACCTACGAGCAGTACTTC
TRBJ2-4 | NA | TRBV2 | NA | CASSEPPVGLAKNIQYF | TGTGCCAGCAGTGAACCCCCGGTCGGACTAGCCAAAAACATTCAGTACTTC
TRBJ2-7 | TRBD2 | TRBV10-3 | NA | CAISDLAGPSYEQYF | TGTGCCATCAGTGACCTAGCGGGTCCCTCCTACGAGCAGTACTTC
TRBJ1-4 | NA | TRBV28 | NA | CASGGTLVTTNEKLFF | TGTGCCAGCGGCGGCACGCTAGTTACAACTAATGAAAAACTGTTTTTT
TRBJ2-4 | NA | TRBV7-9 | NA | CASSPPAQGNKNIQYF | TGTGCCAGCAGCCCCCCGGCCCAGGGGAACAAAAACATTCAGTACTTC
TRBJ2-2 | TRBD2 | TRBV28 | once | CASSSSGAGGTGELFF | TGTGCCAGCAGTTCCTCGGGAGCGGGAGGCACCGGGGAGCTGTTTTTT
TRBJ2-2 | TRBD2 | TRBV2 | NA | CASRAGLAGELFF | TGTGCCAGCAGGGCAGGACTAGCCGGGGAGCTGTTTTTT
TRBJ2-5 | TRBD2 | TRBV10-3 | NA | CAISDFRREDGGYKTQYF | TGTGCCATCAGTGATTTCCGACGCGAGGACGGGGGGTATAAGACCCAGTACTTC